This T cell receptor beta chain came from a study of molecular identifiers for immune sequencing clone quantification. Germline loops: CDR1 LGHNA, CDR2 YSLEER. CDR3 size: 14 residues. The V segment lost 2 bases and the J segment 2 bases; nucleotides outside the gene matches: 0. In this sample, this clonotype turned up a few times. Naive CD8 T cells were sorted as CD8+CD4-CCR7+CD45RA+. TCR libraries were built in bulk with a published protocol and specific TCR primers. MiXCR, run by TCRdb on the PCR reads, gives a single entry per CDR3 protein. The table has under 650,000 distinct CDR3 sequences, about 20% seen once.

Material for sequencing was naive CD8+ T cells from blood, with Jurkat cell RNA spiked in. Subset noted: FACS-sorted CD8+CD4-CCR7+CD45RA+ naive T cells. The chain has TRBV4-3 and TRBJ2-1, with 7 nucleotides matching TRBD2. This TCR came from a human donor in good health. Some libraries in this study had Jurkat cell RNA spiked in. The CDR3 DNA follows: TGCGCCAGCAGCCAACGGGGGGCCTACAATGAGCAGTTCTTC. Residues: CASSQRGAYNEQFF.